This entry lists 6 T cell receptor beta chains sequenced from one sample in a study of blood T cell repertoires in COVID-19. Data came from immunoSEQ multiplex PCR; TCRdb stores just in-frame clones and leaves some out. The data hold about 300,000 clones, with 89% observed a single time. The specimen was peripheral blood. Source of these receptors: a man aged 18 to 29 who had recovered from COVID-19.

The chain uses TRBV2 and TRBJ1-5; no clear D gene. CDR1 is SNHLY and CDR2 is FYNNEI in the germline V gene. The CDR3 has 14 amino acids. V was clipped by 5 bases and J by 6 bases, with 14 bases between them. Here the CDR3 DNA reads TGTGCCAGCAGTTTTCGGAGCCCGGGTCAGCCCCAGCATTTT. This sequence encodes CASSFRSPGQPQHF.

This clone has only one observation. The rearrangement joins TRBV19 to TRBJ2-6, with D possibly matching TRBD1 (5 bases). V was clipped by 2 bases and J by 2 bases, with 16 bases between them. In germline, CDR1 is LNHDA, CDR2 SQIVND (reference sequence). The CDR3 sequence is 18 residues long. CDR3 nucleotides: TGTGCCAGTAGTATATGGGGCTCCCCATCACCTGGGGCCAACGTCCTGACTTTC. Translated: CASSIWGSPSPGANVLTF.

The chain recombines TRBV9 with TRBJ2-3, with D perhaps TRBD2 (5 bases). V was shortened by 0 bases and J by 0 bases, with 14 bases between the two germline ends. The CDR3 is 17 residues long. Germline lookup yields CDR1 SGDLS and CDR2 YYNGEE. This CDR3 reads CASSVGPLGSSTDTQYF. The CDR3 DNA reads as TGTGCCAGCAGCGTAGGGCCGCTAGGGAGTAGCACAGATACGCAGTATTTT.

This clone was found a few times. The chain employs TRBV6-5 and TRBJ1-5; possible D gene TRBD1, 6 bases. CDR3 size: 15 residues. Germline V gene sequence: CDR1 MNHEY, CDR2 SVGAGI. Trimming took 6 bases from V and 1 from J, leaving 13 bases between them. CDR3 amino acids: CASRLLQGSNQPQHF. Here the CDR3 DNA reads TGTGCCAGCAGACTACTACAGGGAAGCAATCAGCCCCAGCATTTT.

This sequence joins TRBV12-3 or TRBV12-4 and TRBJ2-7; D is ambiguous. V was pared by 6 bases and J by 6 bases, with 9 bases between. This CDR3 region has 11 residues. The CDR3, as DNA: TGTGCCAGCAGCCGAACTTTCGAGCAGTACTTC. This translates into CASSRTFEQYF.

The V and J genes are TRBV6-5 and TRBJ1-1, with a weak D call TRBD1 (5 bases). V lost 6 bases, J lost 1 base, and 9 bases lay in between. CDR3 length equals 13 residues. Looked up from germline, CDR1 is MNHEY and CDR2 is SVGAGI. The CDR3, as DNA: TGTGCCAGCAGGCCGGGGGAGAACACTGAAGCTTTCTTT. It translates to CASRPGENTEAFF.